Below are 28 T cell receptor beta chains sequenced from a single sample in a study of blood T cell repertoires in COVID-19 (TCRdb year 2020). The library was made by the immunoSEQ multiplex PCR assay. TCRdb re-hosts the immuneACCESS table, in-frame sequences only. Its copies lack some clones; in the studies checked, an unresolved V gene accounts for under half of them, and the cause for the rest is not known. This sample gives about 240,000 clones in total; 70% to 90% of them show up just once. 0.95% to 1% of the sample belongs to the ten largest clones. Sequencing input: peripheral blood. Receptors were obtained from a woman between 35 and 50 years old who had recovered from COVID-19.

The chain couples TRBV5-8 to TRBJ2-5; TRBD1 aligns across 9 bases. Germline CDR1 and CDR2: SGHTS and YDEGEE. Germline trimming cut 3 bases from V and 1 base from J; bases unmatched to any gene: 1. The length of the CDR3 is 14 residues. The CDR3 DNA reads TGTGCCAGCAGCTCGGGACAGGGCCAAGAGACCCAGTACTTC. It translates to CASSSGQGQETQYF.

The V gene is TRBV30, the J gene TRBJ1-5; a possible D gene is TRBD1 (6 bases). Deletions cut 2 bases from V and 2 bases from J, with 10 bases between. CDR1 is GTSNPN and CDR2 is SVGIG in the germline V gene (reference sequence). The CDR3 sequence is 14 residues long. The CDR3: CAWSQGQGNQPQHF. CDR3 nucleotides: TGTGCCTGGAGTCAGGGGCAGGGCAATCAGCCCCAGCATTTT.

CDR3 region: CASRDLKSNRGKEEKLFF. The CDR3 bases are TGTGCCAGCAGGGATTTGAAAAGCAACAGGGGGAAGGAAGAAAAACTGTTTTTT. V is TRBV27 and J is TRBJ1-4; TRBD1 matches 8 bases. The CDR3 consists of 18 residues. The junction had 20 bases not matched to a gene; V was cut back by 6 bases and J by 8 bases. Germline values: CDR1 MNHEY, CDR2 SMNVEV (reference sequence).

The V gene is TRBV30, the J gene TRBJ1-2, with D maybe TRBD1 (6 bases). The CDR3 runs 12 residues. Trimming shortened V by 5 bases and J by 2 bases, and 9 bases separated the two germline ends. Per the germline V gene, CDR1 is GTSNPN and CDR2 is SVGIG (reference sequence). This CDR3 is CAWHRANYGYTF. The CDR3 bases are TGTGCCTGGCACAGGGCCAACTATGGCTACACCTTC.

The chain has TRBV2 and TRBJ2-7, with TRBD1 matching over 7 bases. This CDR3 is built from 15 residues. V shed 4 bases and J 3 bases; nucleotides not matched to a gene: 9. In germline, CDR1 is SNHLY, CDR2 FYNNEI. The CDR3 region has the DNA TGTGCCAGCAGTGTGAACAGGGGTGCGGGCTACGAGCAGTACGTC. Its protein is CASSVNRGAGYEQYV.

This rearrangement joins TRBV18 to TRBJ1-2, with D possibly matching TRBD1 (6 bases). The CDR3 is made up of 15 amino acids. V was trimmed by 6 bases and J by 4 bases, leaving 18 bases between them. CDR1 and CDR2 from the germline V gene are KGHSH and LQKENI. DNA of the CDR3: TGTGCCAGCTCCCCGACCAGGGAAGGGGGCTATGGCTACACCTTC. This translates into CASSPTREGGYGYTF. The full variable domain, with the rest looked up from reference TRBV18 and TRBJ1-2, is NAGVMQNPRHLVRRRGQEARLRCSPMKGHSHVYWYRQLPEEGLKFMVYLQKENIIDESGMPKERFSAEFPKEGPSILRIQQVVRGDSAAYFCASSPTREGGYGYTFGSGTRLTVV.

This clone was observed a handful of times. The chain is built from TRBV5-4 and TRBJ2-7; D is perhaps TRBD2 (6 bases). With 0 bases removed from V and 4 bases from J, the gap between germline ends came to 17 bases. Germline V gene sequence: CDR1 SGHNT, CDR2 YYREEE (reference sequence). This CDR3 contains 16 residues. The CDR3 DNA reads as TGTGCCAGCAGCTTGGGTGGTAGCGGTTTGCCTTACGAGCAGTACTTC. Translating it yields CASSLGGSGLPYEQYF.

The chain uses TRBV12-3 or TRBV12-4 and TRBJ2-5, with 9 nucleotides matching TRBD2. The CDR3 has 13 residues. V shed 3 bases and J 5 bases; nucleotides not matched to a gene: 1. DNA for the CDR3: TGTGCCAGCAGTTTCGCGGGAGGGGAGACCCAGTACTTC. Its translation is CASSFAGGETQYF.

The chain combines TRBV12-3 or TRBV12-4 with TRBJ1-1, with 8 nucleotides matching TRBD1. With V trimmed by 10 bases and J by 6 bases, 7 bases remained unmatched. CDR3 length: 12 residues. CDR3 in DNA: TGTGCCATCCCGACAGGGGTCGCTGAAGCTTTCTTT. It codes for CAIPTGVAEAFF.

The chain links TRBV25-1 to TRBJ1-2; 7 bases agree with TRBD1. The CDR3 loop spans 15 amino acids. Germline CDR1 and CDR2: MGHDK and SYGVNS. The V and J ends lost 4 bases and 0 bases, in that order; junction bases with no gene match: 5. The CDR3 DNA follows: TGTGCCAGCAGTGCGCGGGACAGACCTAACTATGGCTACACCTTC. As protein: CASSARDRPNYGYTF.

The chain joins TRBV10-2 to TRBJ1-1; D is perhaps TRBD1 (6 bases). Germline V gene lookup returns CDR1 WSHSY and CDR2 SAAADI. The CDR3 runs 14 residues. V was shortened by 3 bases and J by 5 bases, with 13 bases between the two germline ends. The CDR3 loop is CASSEQGGGTEAFF. The CDR3 DNA follows: TGCGCCAGCAGTGAACAGGGAGGGGGGACTGAAGCTTTCTTT.

This rearrangement joins TRBV4-3 to TRBJ2-1; D is possibly TRBD1 (5 bases). The CDR3 has 16 residues. Germline V gene lookup returns CDR1 LGHNA and CDR2 YSLEER. The V end lost 0 bases, the J end lost 7 bases, and 16 bases lay between the germline ends. The CDR3 nucleotides are TGCGCCAGCAGCCAAGATGTCGGTTTGGGGCTGAATGAGCAGTTCTTC. Amino acid sequence: CASSQDVGLGLNEQFF.

This clone has only one observation. The chain combines TRBV10-3 with TRBJ2-1; D possibly corresponds to TRBD2 (6 bases). The CDR3 loop spans 15 amino acids. Germline V gene data show CDR1 as ENHRY and CDR2 as SYGVKD. V was shortened by 6 bases and J by 1 base, with 13 bases between the two germline ends. The CDR3 DNA reads as TGTGCCATCAGGGAGGACCGGGGGTCCTACAATGAGCAGTTCTTC. This gives the protein CAIREDRGSYNEQFF.

This clone was counted between two and nine times. This chain connects TRBV10-3 to TRBJ1-5; perhaps TRBD1 as D (5 bases). Germline CDR1 reads ENHRY; CDR2 reads SYGVKD. This CDR3 is built from 17 residues. Trimming pared 0 bases from V and 7 bases from J, leaving 19 bases between. The CDR3 DNA sequence: TGTGCCATCAGTGAGTCGGCCGGGGGAACCCGCGGGCAGCCCCAGCATTTT. This codes for CAISESAGGTRGQPQHF.

The CDR3 here is CASSLFPPTGTAGNTIYF. In nucleotides, the CDR3 is TGTGCCAGCAGCTTATTTCCACCAACCGGGACAGCTGGAAACACCATATATTTT. V and J are TRBV7-2 and TRBJ1-3; TRBD1 matches at 7 bases. Germline V gene data show CDR1 as SGHTA and CDR2 as FQGNSA. The J segment lost 2 bases and the V segment lost 2 bases, leaving 12 bases of the junction unmatched. This CDR3 has 18 residues.

V gene TRBV18 combines with J gene TRBJ2-7; TRBD1 agrees at 11 bases. The CDR3 is made up of 15 amino acids. With 2 bases clipped from V and 2 bases from J, the junction kept 2 bases outside the gene matches. Germline CDR1 and CDR2: KGHSH and LQKENI. The CDR3 sequence is CASSPGTGGAYEQYF. DNA for the CDR3: TGTGCCAGCTCACCAGGGACAGGGGGAGCCTACGAGCAGTACTTC.

The chain joins TRBV4-3 to TRBJ2-6; 7 positions agree with TRBD1. Germline-derived CDR1 and CDR2 are LGHNA and YSLEER. With V trimmed by 0 bases and J by 0 bases, 11 bases remained unmatched. The CDR3 is 20 amino acids. The CDR3 loop is CASSQEAGDRTFSGANVLTF. For the CDR3, the DNA is TGCGCCAGCAGCCAAGAGGCCGGGGACAGAACCTTCTCTGGGGCCAACGTCCTGACTTTC.

The chain carries TRBV19 and TRBJ1-5, with a possible D match to TRBD1 (6 bases). This CDR3 has 15 residues. The ends were cut back, 5 bases at V and 0 bases at J, with 11 bases in the middle. The germline CDR1 and CDR2 sequences are LNHDA and SQIVND (reference sequence). CDR3 protein: CASSPKDSSNQPQHF. Here the CDR3 DNA reads TGTGCCAGTAGTCCGAAGGACAGTAGCAATCAGCCCCAGCATTTT.

The V call is TRBV5-1, the J call TRBJ1-1; D gene ambiguous. Trimming shortened V by 8 bases and J by 7 bases, and 15 bases separated the two germline ends. The germline CDR1 and CDR2 sequences are SGHRS and YFSETQ. The CDR3 extends over 12 amino acids. In nucleotides, the CDR3 is TGCGCCAGTCGGGATACAGTTGGTGAAGCTTTCTTT. It encodes CASRDTVGEAFF.

The CDR3 protein is CASSSDGDTIYF. The CDR3 DNA reads as TGTGCCAGCAGCTCAGACGGGGACACCATATATTTT. The chain employs TRBV9 and TRBJ1-3; D is unclear. CDR3 size: 12 residues. V lost 4 bases, J lost 8 bases, and 10 bases lay in between. CDR1 is SGDLS and CDR2 is YYNGEE in the germline V gene.

The genes are TRBV24-1 and TRBJ2-1; maybe TRBD2 (5 bases). V gave up 1 base and J gave up 0 bases, with 15 bases separating them. In germline, CDR1 is KGHDR, CDR2 SFDVKD. This CDR3 has 18 residues. CDR3 protein: CATSDFRGRSSSYNEQFF. CDR3 coding DNA: TGTGCCACCAGTGATTTCCGCGGGCGGTCCAGCTCCTACAATGAGCAGTTCTTC.

The rearrangement joins TRBV2 to TRBJ2-1; 7 bases are a match to TRBD2. The germline V gene has CDR1 SNHLY and CDR2 FYNNEI. V was pared by 6 bases and J by 0 bases, with 2 bases of the junction left unmatched. The length of the CDR3 is 14 residues. The DNA for the CDR3 is TGTGCCAGCAGCCGCGGGAGCTCCTACAATGAGCAGTTCTTC. This codes for CASSRGSSYNEQFF.

This chain joins TRBV25-1 and TRBJ2-5; 9 positions agree with TRBD1. CDR1 is MGHDK, CDR2 SYGVNS, per germline. Trimming cost V 4 bases and J 1 base; bases outside gene matches: 4. This CDR3 spans 15 amino acids. CDR3 region: CASSAGQGFQETQYF. As DNA, the CDR3 is TGTGCCAGCAGTGCCGGACAGGGGTTCCAAGAGACCCAGTACTTC.

The chain carries TRBV5-4 and TRBJ1-4, with TRBD1 matching 8 bases. J lost 6 bases, V lost 0 bases, and 4 bases had no gene match. CDR1 is SGHNT and CDR2 is YYREEE in the germline V gene (reference sequence). The CDR3 totals 15 residues. CDR3 protein: CASSLANRGYEKLFF. In nucleotides, the CDR3 is TGTGCCAGCAGCTTGGCCAACAGGGGGTATGAAAAACTGTTTTTT.

The chain is built from TRBV3-1 (or the pseudogene TRBV3-2) and TRBJ2-2; 11 bases are a match to TRBD2. This CDR3 contains 16 residues. Germline CDR1 reads LGHDT; CDR2 reads YNNKEL (reference sequence). V gave up 3 bases and J gave up 4 bases; unmatched junction bases: 4. In DNA, the CDR3 is TGTGCCAGCAGCCACCCCGGACTAGCGGGCACCGGGGAGCTGTTTTTT. It specifies CASSHPGLAGTGELFF.

The gene calls are TRBV4-1 and TRBJ2-2, with TRBD1 matching over 9 bases. This CDR3 comprises 16 residues. CDR1 and CDR2 (germline): MGHRA, YSYEKL. V lost 3 bases, J lost 3 bases, and 5 bases stayed unmatched. The CDR3, as DNA: TGCGCCAGCAGCCAGGGACAGGGAGGGTACACCGGGGAGCTGTTTTTT. Residues: CASSQGQGGYTGELFF.

This chain connects TRBV10-3 to TRBJ1-6; 7 nucleotides align to TRBD1. Losses at the gene ends were 2 bases for V and 9 bases for J; bases not matched to a gene: 7. The CDR3 has 15 residues. The germline gives CDR1 ENHRY, CDR2 SYGVKD. CDR3 loop: CAISEGAGGFSPLHF. The CDR3 region has the DNA TGTGCCATCAGTGAGGGGGCAGGGGGGTTTTCACCCCTCCACTTT.

This clone was seen only a few times. V and J are TRBV4-3 and TRBJ2-2; TRBD2 matches 10 bases. Germline V lookup: CDR1 LGHNA, CDR2 YSLEER. Trimming cost V 4 bases and J 1 base; bases outside gene matches: 3. The CDR3 has 16 amino acids. CDR3 protein: CASSPRTSGNTGELFF. In DNA, the CDR3 is TGCGCCAGCAGCCCTCGGACTAGCGGGAACACCGGGGAGCTGTTTTTT.